Listed here are 26 T cell receptor beta chains from one sample, sequenced in a study of blood T cells in healthy people across ages. Combining a sample-barcoded 5' primer with a J-beta primer mix, a second PCR ran for about 7 to 11 cycles. TCRdb reprocessed the 5' RACE reads with MiXCR, giving one entry per CDR3 protein. This table has hundreds of thousands of distinct CDR3 sequences, 48% appearing once. The sequencing sample was made of blood. The receptors stem from a man aged 25 to 45 in good health.

The chain combines TRBV5-1 with TRBJ1-2; D perhaps matches TRBD1 (6 bases). The CDR3 extends over 14 amino acids. Trimming took 4 bases from V and 4 from J, leaving 14 bases between them. Germline CDR1 SGHRS, CDR2 YFSETQ. DNA of the CDR3: TGCGCCAGCAGCAGACAGGAGGCCACCTATGGCTACACCTTC. Protein product: CASSRQEATYGYTF.

This clonotype was seen more than once but under ten times. The rearrangement links TRBV20-1 to TRBJ1-6; D is unclear. The V end lost 0 bases, the J end lost 1 base, and 7 bases lay between the germline ends. The CDR3 consists of 15 residues. CDR1 is DFQATT and CDR2 is SNEGSKA in the germline V gene (reference sequence). For the CDR3, the DNA is TGCAGTGCTAGAGATGGTGGGTCCTATAATTCACCCCTCCACTTT. The encoded protein is CSARDGGSYNSPLHF.

The V gene is TRBV7-2, the J gene TRBJ2-4; tentative D call: TRBD2 (6 bases). Trimming removed 5 bases from V and 6 bases from J, with 17 bases in between. This CDR3 comprises 15 residues. Germline V gives CDR1 SGHTA, CDR2 FQGNSA. The CDR3 DNA follows: TGTACCAGCAGCGATGCGGGGTGGGAGACAAACATTCAGTACTTC. Translation gives CTSSDAGWETNIQYF.

Details on this clonotype: A much larger clone differs from this one at a single base, so this may be a read error. This chain uses TRBV6-4 with TRBJ2-7; no definite D call. The germline V and J ends were trimmed by 2 bases and 5 bases, with 1 base remaining between them. This CDR3 has 10 amino acids. Germline CDR1 reads MRHNA; CDR2 reads SNTAGT. CDR3 residues: CASSDDEQYF. In DNA form, the CDR3 reads TGTGCCAGCAGTGACGACGAGCAGTACTTC.

The chain is built from TRBV20-1 and TRBJ2-3; TRBD1 is a possible D gene (5 bases). This CDR3 comprises 12 residues. V was pared by 7 bases and J by 0 bases, with 8 bases between. Per germline, CDR1 DFQATT and CDR2 SNEGSKA (reference sequence). In DNA form, the CDR3 reads TGCAGTGGACAGCGTAGCACAGATACGCAGTATTTT. Translated: CSGQRSTDTQYF.

The genes are TRBV3-1 and TRBJ2-5; D uncertain. The CDR3 sequence is 16 residues long. Trimming pared 4 bases from V and 4 bases from J, leaving 19 bases between. CDR1 and CDR2 from the germline V gene are LGHDT and YNNKEL (reference sequence). Here the CDR3 DNA reads TGTGCCAGCAGCCGAGAGCTTTTACTACGCGGAGAGACCCAGTACTTC. It codes for CASSRELLLRGETQYF.

The J gene is TRBJ2-3, the V gene TRBV13; D gene uncertain. Germline V lookup: CDR1 PRHDT, CDR2 FYEKMQ (reference sequence). This CDR3 comprises 17 residues. The V and J ends lost 0 bases and 2 bases respectively, with 15 bases between them. The CDR3 sequence is CASSLGPGVAVTDTQYF. In nucleotides, the CDR3 is TGTGCCAGCAGCTTAGGCCCCGGAGTGGCGGTCACAGATACGCAGTATTTT.

In this sample, this clonotype turned up a few times. This chain joins TRBV7-2 and TRBJ2-1; the match to TRBD2 covers 10 bases. Germline trimming cut 3 bases from V and 0 bases from J; bases unmatched to any gene: 5. The V gene's germline CDR1 is SGHTA and CDR2 FQGNSA. This CDR3 region has 17 residues. The CDR3 sequence is CASSLYGLAASYNEQFF. CDR3 in DNA: TGTGCCAGCAGCTTGTACGGACTAGCGGCCTCCTACAATGAGCAGTTCTTC.

In regard to this clonotype: A single base separates this from a much larger clone, so it may be a read error. The chain combines TRBV29-1 with TRBJ2-3; D may correspond to TRBD1 or TRBD2 (5 bases each). Germline V lookup: CDR1 SQVTM, CDR2 ANQGSEA. The CDR3 loop spans 16 amino acids. The CDR3: CSVRDRGRSFTGTQYF. CDR3 bases: TGCAGCGTTAGGGATCGGGGTCGGTCCTTCACAGGTACGCAGTATTTT.

This rearrangement joins TRBV12-3 or TRBV12-4 to TRBJ1-5; D gene unclear. The CDR3 length is 15 residues. V gave up 6 bases and J gave up 7 bases, with 19 bases separating them. The CDR3 DNA sequence: TGTGCCAGCAGCCCAAGCGGGGTGCGAGAACAGCCCCAGCATTTT. The encoded protein is CASSPSGVREQPQHF.

This clonotype was counted between two and nine times. This chain links TRBV5-5 with TRBJ1-6; D remains unclear. Germline V gives CDR1 SGHKS, CDR2 YYEKEE (reference sequence). The CDR3 covers 17 residues. Trimming cost V 0 bases and J 5 bases, with 15 bases left between them. CDR3 sequence (DNA): TGTGCCAGCAGCTTGGCCAAGCTAAGCCGTGATAATTCACCCCTCCACTTT. Protein: CASSLAKLSRDNSPLHF.

The CDR3 nucleotides are TGTGCCAGCAGCAAAGTTCAAAGGACTATCCGAGATACGCGGTATTTT. Amino acid sequence: CASSKVQRTIRDTRYF. This sequence joins TRBV21-1 and TRBJ2-3; TRBD2 was called by the table and not checked on the DNA. TRBV21-1 is reported as a pseudogene. The CDR3 has 16 amino acids.

The J gene is TRBJ2-7, the V gene TRBV27; D unclear. V lost 8 bases and J 0 bases, leaving 14 bases between the germline ends. The CDR3 has 14 residues. Germline-derived CDR1 and CDR2 are MNHEY and SMNVEV (reference sequence). CDR3 protein: CASPALVASYEQYF. The CDR3 DNA sequence: TGTGCCAGCCCTGCGCTAGTGGCCTCCTACGAGCAGTACTTC.

This chain connects TRBV7-2 to TRBJ2-5; D tentatively fits TRBD1 or TRBD2 (5 bases each). CDR1 is SGHTA, CDR2 FQGNSA, per germline. The ends were cut back, 1 base at V and 9 bases at J, with 15 bases in the middle. The CDR3 is made up of 14 amino acids. The CDR3 coding sequence is TGTGCCAGCAGCTTAGAATGGGGCACGCGGGCCCAGTACTTC. It yields the protein CASSLEWGTRAQYF.

The chain employs TRBV2 and TRBJ2-1; D is ambiguous. Per the germline V gene, CDR1 is SNHLY and CDR2 is FYNNEI. CDR3 length: 13 amino acids. With 2 bases removed from V and 12 bases from J, the gap between germline ends came to 14 bases. The DNA for the CDR3 is TGTGCCAGCAGTGAATACAGCAGAATCGGGCAGTTCTTC. This translates into CASSEYSRIGQFF.

This clonotype was detected a few times. The chain joins TRBV5-1 to TRBJ1-1, with D hard to call. In germline, CDR1 is SGHRS, CDR2 YFSETQ. The CDR3 runs 13 residues. Deletions cut 4 bases from V and 8 bases from J, with 15 bases between. CDR3: CASSRRTELEAFF. CDR3 bases: TGCGCCAGCAGCAGACGGACGGAACTGGAAGCTTTCTTT. Looking up the rest from reference TRBV5-1 and TRBJ1-1 gives the full variable domain: KAGVTQTPRYLIKTRGQQVTLSCSPISGHRSVSWYQQTPGQGLQFLFEYFSETQRNKGNFPGRFSGRQFSNSRSEMNVSTLELGDSALYLCASSRRTELEAFFGQGTRLTVV.

The chain couples TRBV12-3 or TRBV12-4 to TRBJ2-2; 7 bases align to TRBD2. Trimming took 5 bases from V and 4 from J; bases not matched to a gene: 4. This CDR3 is 14 amino acids long. The CDR3 DNA follows: TGTGCCAGCAGTCTCAGACTAGCCACCGGGGAGCTGTTTTTT. It encodes CASSLRLATGELFF.

The CDR3 sequence is CSAREQGVTEAFF. CDR3 DNA sequence: TGCAGTGCTAGAGAACAGGGGGTCACTGAAGCTTTCTTT. The chain uses TRBV20-1 and TRBJ1-1; TRBD1 matches 8 bases. V was clipped by 0 bases and J by 4 bases; unmatched bases: 1. This CDR3 region has 13 residues. The V gene's germline CDR1 is DFQATT and CDR2 SNEGSKA (reference sequence).

The rearrangement joins TRBV12-3 or TRBV12-4 to TRBJ2-5, with unresolved D. Deletions cut 0 bases from V and 5 bases from J, with 19 bases between. This CDR3 is built from 17 residues. The DNA for the CDR3 is TGTGCCAGCAGTTTAGCGGACCGGGCCTCGTGGCCGGAGACCCAGTACTTC. Translating it yields CASSLADRASWPETQYF.

V is TRBV6-4 and J is TRBJ2-1; TRBD1 agrees at 8 bases. The trim removed 8 bases at V and 2 bases at J, leaving 8 bases unmatched. CDR1 is MRHNA and CDR2 is SNTAGT in the germline V gene. The CDR3 runs 15 residues. DNA for the CDR3: TGTGCCAGCGGGAAACAGGGGGACCCCTACAATGAGCAGTTCTTC. Protein sequence: CASGKQGDPYNEQFF.

A few counts support this clonotype. CDR3 nucleotide sequence: TGTGCCAGCAGCCGTGGAGGACTGGGGGAGACCCAGTACTTC. It codes for CASSRGGLGETQYF. This sequence joins TRBV7-2 and TRBJ2-5, with TRBD2 as a possible D gene (5 bases). Germline assignment: CDR1 SGHTA and CDR2 FQGNSA. This CDR3 comprises 14 residues. Trimming removed 5 bases from V and 5 bases from J, with 15 bases in between. The full variable domain, in which reference TRBV7-2 and TRBJ2-5 provide the parts outside the CDR3, is GAGVSQSPSNKVTEKGKDVELRCDPISGHTALYWYRQSLGQGLEFLIYFQGNSAPDKSGLPSDRFSAERTGGSVSTLTIQRTQQEDSAVYLCASSRGGLGETQYFGPGTRLLVL.

CDR3 in amino acids: CSLQGDSEKLFF. The CDR3 nucleotides are TGCAGCTTACAGGGAGATAGTGAAAAACTGTTTTTT. This chain connects TRBV20-1 to TRBJ1-4, with a tentative D call TRBD1 (6 bases). Germline V gene lookup returns CDR1 DFQATT and CDR2 SNEGSKA (reference sequence). This CDR3 region has 12 residues.

The J gene is TRBJ2-5, the V gene TRBV25-1; D gene ambiguous. Germline V gene sequence: CDR1 MGHDK, CDR2 SYGVNS. The CDR3 spans 14 residues. Trimming took off 4 bases at V and 1 base at J, with 10 bases between the two ends. CDR3 sequence reads: CASSGLSGQETQYF. CDR3 bases: TGTGCCAGCAGTGGCCTATCAGGCCAAGAGACCCAGTACTTC.

The genes are TRBV27 and TRBJ2-1, with 12 bases matching TRBD2. The CDR3 covers 17 residues. Germline-derived CDR1 and CDR2 are MNHEY and SMNVEV (reference sequence). V lost 6 bases, J lost 3 bases, and 9 bases stayed unmatched. The CDR3 DNA reads as TGTGCCAGCAGCTTCCCTAGCGGGGGGGCCTTCTACAATGAGCAGTTCTTC. It specifies CASSFPSGGAFYNEQFF.

This rearrangement joins TRBV29-1 to TRBJ2-7; D is unclear. Trimming took 4 bases from V and 0 from J, leaving 10 bases between them. This CDR3 is built from 13 residues. Germline assignment: CDR1 SQVTM and CDR2 ANQGSEA. The CDR3 DNA reads as TGCAGCGTTGCGCAGAAAGGCTCCTACGAGCAGTACTTC. Translation: CSVAQKGSYEQYF.

This clonotype was recorded a few times. The V and J genes are TRBV12-3 or TRBV12-4 and TRBJ2-7; 9 bases align to TRBD1. The CDR3 length is 17 residues. V lost 5 bases and J lost 3; bases outside the gene matches: 14. CDR3 residues: CASSGPDLGTGSYEQYF. CDR3 DNA: TGTGCCAGCAGTGGTCCGGACCTCGGGACAGGGAGCTACGAGCAGTACTTC.